This entry is about one T cell receptor beta chain. Sequencing was performed with immunoSEQ multiplex PCR; in TCRdb, only in-frame clones are kept and a portion is missing. The sample has about 73,000 clones, roughly nine tenths seen once. These data are taken from a study of control samples from healthy donors and cancer patients. Sequences were obtained from blood. This sequence originates from a woman aged 45-59 years in good health.

CDR3 amino acids: CASSLPRGLRGYTF. Here the CDR3 DNA reads TGTGCCAGCAGTTTGCCCCGGGGTTTGAGAGGCTACACCTTC. J is TRBJ1-2 and V is TRBV28; D is unresolved. Trimming shortened V by 3 bases and J by 8 bases, and 16 bases separated the two germline ends. The CDR3 length is 14 residues. CDR1 is MDHEN, CDR2 SYDVKM, per germline.